This TCR beta chain was captured in a study of long-term antiretroviral therapy in people with HIV. General study points: The study found narrower CDR3 length ranges in HIV repertoires than in controls.

This clone has just one count. The antigen remains unidentified. immunoSEQ v3.0 was run at survey level. Sequencing was intended to reach about 35,000-50,000 T-cell genomes per sample. Data came from immunoSEQ multiplex PCR; TCRdb stores just in-frame clones and leaves some out. The profile shows 23,000 or so clones, approximately 80% of them singletons. Sample: unsorted PBMCs, taken 0.2 years after starting antiretroviral therapy. The sequence was collected from a woman in her thirties with HIV.

The CDR3 sequence is CASSLGGGNTIYF. CDR3 DNA sequence: TGTGCCAGCAGCTTAGGGGGAGGAAACACCATATATTTT. The genes are TRBV7-6 and TRBJ1-3; D remains ambiguous. V shed 1 base and J shed 4 bases, with 5 bases lying between them. The CDR3 has 13 residues. Germline CDR1 and CDR2: SGHVS and FNYEAQ.